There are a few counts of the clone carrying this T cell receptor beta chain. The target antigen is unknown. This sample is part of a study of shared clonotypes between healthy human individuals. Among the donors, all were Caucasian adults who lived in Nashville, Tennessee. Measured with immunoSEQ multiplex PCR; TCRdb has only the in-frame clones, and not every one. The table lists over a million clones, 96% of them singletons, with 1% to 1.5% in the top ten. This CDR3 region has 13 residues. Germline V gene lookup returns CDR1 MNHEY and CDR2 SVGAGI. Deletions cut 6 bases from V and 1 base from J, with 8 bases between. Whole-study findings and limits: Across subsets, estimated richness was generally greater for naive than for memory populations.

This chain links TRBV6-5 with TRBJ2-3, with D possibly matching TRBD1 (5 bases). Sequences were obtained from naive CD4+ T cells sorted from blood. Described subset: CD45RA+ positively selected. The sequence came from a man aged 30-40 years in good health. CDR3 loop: CASRLGGTDTQYF. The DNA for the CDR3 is TGTGCCAGCAGGCTAGGGGGCACAGATACGCAGTATTTT.